These 20 T cell receptor beta chains came from one sample sequenced in a study of beta chain features in type 1 diabetes. The investigators reverse transcribed all of the isolated RNA, so they sequenced expressed TCRB transcripts. Profiled with immunoSEQ multiplex PCR; TCRdb holds only in-frame clones, not every one. The profile covers about half a million clones, with approximately 10% appearing a single time and more than 0.045% taken by the ten largest. Sequencing was carried out using naive CD4+ T cells from blood. These receptors all stem from a young woman in good health.

This clone was found a few times. Other DNA sequences in this sample translate to the same CDR3. The chain is built from TRBV5-6 and TRBJ2-6; tentative D call: TRBD1 (5 bases). V lost 2 bases and J lost 1, with 7 bases in between. CDR3 length equals 15 residues. Germline V gives CDR1 SGHDT, CDR2 YYEEEE. CDR3 nucleotides: TGTGCCAGCAGCTTTGGGGCGTCTGGGGCCAACGTCCTGACTTTC. Translation: CASSFGASGANVLTF.

V and J are TRBV13 and TRBJ2-3; TRBD2 matches 8 bases. The V and J ends lost 6 bases and 6 bases, in that order; junction bases with no gene match: 11. CDR1 PRHDT and CDR2 FYEKMQ come from the germline V gene (reference sequence). The CDR3 extends over 15 amino acids. The CDR3 spells CASRHGGGQSDTQYF. CDR3 coding DNA: TGTGCCAGCAGGCACGGCGGGGGGCAGTCGGATACGCAGTATTTT.

The rearrangement joins TRBV7-2 to TRBJ2-7; D tentatively fits TRBD1 or TRBD2 (5 bases each). The CDR3 is 16 amino acids. The germline gives CDR1 SGHTA, CDR2 FQGNSA. V lost 5 bases to trimming and J lost 2 bases, with 19 bases between them. Here the CDR3 DNA reads TGTGCCAGCAGCCTCGGGGAATCCCGGGGACCCTACGAGCAGTACTTC. Encoded protein: CASSLGESRGPYEQYF.

This clone was counted only a few times. CDR3 nucleotides: TGCGCCAGCAGCCAAGATTTGTGGAACACAGTGAACACTGAAGCTTTCTTT. Translating gives CASSQDLWNTVNTEAFF. V gene TRBV4-3 combines with J gene TRBJ1-1; unclear D gene. Germline V gene sequence: CDR1 LGHNA, CDR2 YSLEER. Trimming removed 0 bases from V and 0 bases from J, with 14 bases in between. The CDR3 covers 17 residues.

The chain employs TRBV7-9 and TRBJ2-5; 12 positions agree with TRBD2. Germline V gene lookup returns CDR1 SEHNR and CDR2 FQNEAQ (reference sequence). J was trimmed by 5 bases and V by 5 bases; bases with no gene match: 3. The length of the CDR3 is 14 residues. The CDR3: CASSGLAGTETQYF. For the CDR3, the DNA is TGTGCCAGCAGCGGACTAGCGGGGACGGAGACCCAGTACTTC.

This clone occurred a few times. Written as DNA, the CDR3 is TGTGCCAGCGCCGGGACAGCGAATGAAAAACTGTTTTTT. It yields the protein CASAGTANEKLFF. The chain combines TRBV2 with TRBJ1-4, with TRBD1 matching over 7 bases. Trimming at V came to 8 bases and at J to 5 bases, leaving 5 bases not matched to a gene. Germline values: CDR1 SNHLY, CDR2 FYNNEI. The CDR3 extends over 13 amino acids.

The chain carries TRBV29-1 and TRBJ2-3; maybe TRBD2 (6 bases). In germline, CDR1 is SQVTM, CDR2 ANQGSEA. Trimming pared 5 bases from V and 5 bases from J, leaving 14 bases between. This CDR3 has 13 residues. CDR3 loop: CSVSTGVGDTQYF. The CDR3 region has the DNA TGCAGCGTTTCTACGGGGGTAGGAGATACGCAGTATTTT.

This clone was found a few times. The rearrangement links TRBV18 to TRBJ2-7; D not certain. The CDR3 is made up of 13 amino acids. V lost 0 bases to trimming and J lost 4 bases, with 7 bases between them. CDR1 is KGHSH and CDR2 is LQKENI in the germline V gene. CDR3 bases: TGTGCCAGCTCACCACCTTCCCGTTACGAGCAGTACTTC. Translating it yields CASSPPSRYEQYF.

The CDR3 loop reads CASSGSAQAGNEQFF. The CDR3 DNA sequence: TGTGCCAGCTCAGGTTCCGCACAGGCGGGCAATGAGCAGTTCTTC. This chain uses TRBV18 with TRBJ2-1; D is perhaps TRBD1 or TRBD2 (5 bases each). The CDR3 sequence is 15 residues long. The germline V and J ends were trimmed by 5 bases and 6 bases, with 17 bases remaining between them. The germline V gene encodes CDR1 KGHSH and CDR2 LQKENI.

This clone was observed a handful of times. The chain recombines TRBV25-1 with TRBJ1-1; D not resolved. V was clipped by 10 bases and J by 10 bases, with 19 bases between them. This CDR3 is 12 amino acids long. The V gene's germline CDR1 is MGHDK and CDR2 SYGVNS. CDR3 region: CATNRRGEGAFF. In nucleotides, the CDR3 is TGTGCCACCAACCGGCGGGGAGAGGGAGCTTTCTTT. Full variable domain (rest looked up from reference TRBV25-1 and TRBJ1-1): EADIYQTPRYLVIGTGKKITLECSQTMGHDKMYWYQQDPGMELHLIHYSYGVNSTEKGDLSSESTVSRIRTEHFPLTLESARPSHTSQYLCATNRRGEGAFFGQGTRLTVV.

The genes are TRBV25-1 and TRBJ2-3, with a weak D call TRBD1 (6 bases). Germline V gives CDR1 MGHDK, CDR2 SYGVNS. There are 14 residues in the CDR3. The V gene lost 7 bases and the J gene lost 1 base, with 12 bases spanning the gap. The CDR3 sequence is CASTPEGGTDTQYF. CDR3 sequence (DNA): TGTGCCAGCACCCCTGAGGGGGGCACAGATACGCAGTATTTT.

The chain joins TRBV14 to TRBJ2-7; TRBD2 matches 7 bases. V lost 2 bases, J lost 1 base, and 5 bases stayed unmatched. The CDR3 extends over 15 amino acids. Germline loops: CDR1 SGHDN, CDR2 FVKESK. Here the CDR3 DNA reads TGTGCCAGCAGCCAACTGACTAGCAGGTCCTACGAGCAGTACTTC. Translated, it gives CASSQLTSRSYEQYF.

This clone occurred a few times. The rearrangement joins TRBV29-1 to TRBJ2-1; TRBD2 agrees at 7 bases. Germline CDR1 SQVTM, CDR2 ANQGSEA. The CDR3 consists of 18 residues. The V and J ends lost 0 bases and 2 bases, in that order; junction bases with no gene match: 13. CDR3 in amino acids: CSVEDWKRGLGAYNEQFF. DNA for the CDR3: TGCAGCGTTGAAGATTGGAAGCGGGGCTTGGGGGCCTACAATGAGCAGTTCTTC.

The sample holds a few counts of this clone. The chain joins TRBV28 to TRBJ1-6; D is unclear. Trimming pared 1 base from V and 6 bases from J, leaving 7 bases between. This CDR3 is 14 amino acids long. Per the germline V gene, CDR1 is MDHEN and CDR2 is SYDVKM. CDR3 loop: CASSLSLGNSPLHF. The CDR3 nucleotides are TGTGCCAGCAGTTTATCCCTCGGTAATTCACCCCTCCACTTT.

This clone was recorded a few times. V and J are TRBV4-2 and TRBJ2-5, with D unclear. CDR3 length equals 16 residues. Germline CDR1 is LGHNA and CDR2 is YNFKEQ. V was shortened by 4 bases and J by 0 bases, with 15 bases between the two germline ends. CDR3 residues: CASSPHGRVDQETQYF. The CDR3 region has the DNA TGTGCCAGCAGCCCTCACGGACGGGTCGACCAAGAGACCCAGTACTTC.

V and J are TRBV27 and TRBJ2-1; D is unclear. V lost 6 bases, J lost 5 bases, and 5 bases lay in between. CDR3 size: 11 residues. The germline V gene has CDR1 MNHEY and CDR2 SMNVEV (reference sequence). In DNA, the CDR3 is TGTGCCAGCAGATTAAACAATGAGCAGTTCTTC. This gives the protein CASRLNNEQFF.

CDR3 in amino acids: CASSVPLRLLAVNEQFF. CDR3 nucleotide sequence: TGTGCCAGCAGCGTACCTTTGCGGCTACTAGCGGTCAATGAGCAGTTCTTC. The rearrangement uses TRBV9 and TRBJ2-1, with 8 bases fitting TRBD2. The CDR3 is 17 amino acids. Trimming at V came to 1 base and at J to 6 bases, leaving 12 bases not matched to a gene. Looked up from germline, CDR1 is SGDLS and CDR2 is YYNGEE.

The rearrangement uses TRBV7-9 and TRBJ2-5, with TRBD2 identical over 8 bases. The CDR3 extends over 15 amino acids. J lost 1 base, V lost 6 bases, and 7 bases had no gene match. CDR1 is SEHNR and CDR2 is FQNEAQ in the germline V gene (reference sequence). The DNA of the CDR3 is TGTGCCAGCAGTTTTGGCGCGGGGGGCCAAGAGACCCAGTACTTC. This codes for CASSFGAGGQETQYF.

This clone has just a few counts. V is TRBV7-8 and J is TRBJ1-1, with a possible D match to TRBD1 (6 bases). The CDR3 is 15 amino acids. Germline values: CDR1 SGHVS, CDR2 FQNEAQ. Trimming left V 8 bases short and J 7 bases short, with 23 bases between. The CDR3 sequence: CASARTGIRGSEAFF. The CDR3 coding sequence is TGTGCCAGCGCCCGCACAGGGATAAGGGGTAGTGAAGCTTTCTTT.

The chain joins TRBV29-1 to TRBJ1-1; D is undetermined. The CDR3 loop spans 15 amino acids. From germline, CDR1 is SQVTM and CDR2 ANQGSEA. V lost 4 bases, J lost 0 bases, and 15 bases lay in between. CDR3 coding DNA: TGCAGCGTTGCCCCAGGCGTCGGAATGAACACTGAAGCTTTCTTT. Translation: CSVAPGVGMNTEAFF. The complete variable domain, with remaining parts taken from reference TRBV29-1 and TRBJ1-1, reads SAVISQKPSRDICQRGTSLTIQCQVDSQVTMMFWYRQQPGQSLTLIATANQGSEATYESGFVIDKFPISRPNLTFSTLTVSNMSPEDSSIYLCSVAPGVGMNTEAFFGQGTRLTVV.